A selection of T cell receptor beta chains follows, all from one sample in a study of T cells in Graves' hyperthyroidism and ophthalmopathy. Via MiXCR, TCRdb re-called the multiplex PCR reads, giving one row per CDR3 protein. This table has hundreds of thousands of distinct CDR3 sequences, 13% appearing once. The material sequenced was blood. Receptors originate from a woman aged 18-29 years with Graves' hyperthyroidism. CDR3s include the opening cysteine and the closing phenylalanine or tryptophan. Fields, in order: clone size, J gene, D gene, V gene, CDR3 protein, CDR3 DNA. The D gene is left open where the match is weak. Clone size is not always given. Where it is, it says once, few, many or a class for expanded clones.

NA | TRBJ1-1 | NA | TRBV10-3 | CATTGVVNTEAFF | TGTGCCACAACCGGAGTAGTGAACACTGAAGCTTTCTTT
many | TRBJ2-5 | TRBD2 | TRBV11-3 | CASSKRSASGMEETQYF | TGTGCCAGCAGCAAAAGGTCTGCTAGCGGGATGGAAGAGACCCAGTACTTC
many | TRBJ2-7 | NA | TRBV3-1 | CASSLGTLGLYEQYF | TGTGCCAGCAGCCTTGGGACCCTTGGGCTCTACGAGCAGTACTTC
many | TRBJ1-1 | NA | TRBV30 | CAWSTVDRILKPEAFF | TGTGCCTGGAGTACCGTAGACAGAATCCTTAAGCCTGAAGCTTTCTTT
NA | TRBJ2-1 | TRBD2 | TRBV5-1 | CASSLGLAGPHEEFF | TGCGCCAGCAGCTTGGGCTTAGCGGGGCCGCACGAGGAGTTCTTC
few | TRBJ2-1 | NA | TRBV9 | CASSDSGGSYNEQFF | TGTGCCAGCAGCGATAGCGGTGGCTCCTACAATGAGCAGTTCTTC
many | TRBJ2-3 | TRBD2 | TRBV20-1 | CSVRTSGRSDTQYF | TGCAGTGTCCGGACTAGCGGGAGATCAGATACGCAGTATTTT
NA | TRBJ1-2 | TRBD1 | TRBV6-1 | CASTTDREGPNYGYTF | TGTGCCAGCACTACGGACAGGGAGGGACCTAACTATGGCTACACCTTC
NA | TRBJ2-7 | TRBD2 | TRBV7-9 | CASSPGGSGSLYEQYF | TGTGCCAGCAGCCCGGGGGGCAGCGGGAGTCTCTACGAGCAGTACTTC
many | TRBJ1-5 | NA | TRBV2 | CASLGTGQQHF | NA
few | TRBJ2-7 | TRBD2 | TRBV19 | CASKASGNFYEQYF | TGTGCCAGTAAGGCTAGCGGGAATTTCTACGAGCAGTACTTC
many | TRBJ2-1 | NA | TRBV5-5 | CASSPLEGTDNEQFF | TGTGCCAGCAGCCCCCTGGAGGGTACGGACAATGAGCAGTTCTTC
NA | TRBJ2-3 | NA | TRBV12-3/TRBV12-4 | CASRKEHTTDTQYF | TGTGCCAGCAGAAAGGAGCATACCACAGATACGCAGTATTTT
many | TRBJ1-1 | NA | TRBV12-3/TRBV12-4 | CASSLRQNTEAFF | TGTGCCAGCAGTTTACGGCAGAACACTGAAGCTTTCTTT
few | TRBJ1-1 | NA | TRBV5-4 | CASSLAWGEGDMNTEAFF | TGTGCCAGCAGCTTGGCGTGGGGGGAGGGCGACATGAACACTGAAGCTTTCTTT
many | TRBJ2-3 | NA | TRBV18 | CASSPAEVDTQYF | TGTGCCAGCTCACCAGCGGAAGTAGATACGCAGTATTTT
few | TRBJ1-5 | TRBD1 | TRBV7-9 | CASSLPPLDRGELVGNQPQHF | TGTGCCAGCAGCTTACCGCCCCTGGACAGGGGTGAATTGGTCGGCAATCAGCCCCAGCATTTT
NA | TRBJ1-2 | NA | TRBV28 | CASRTAKGDLLGYGYTF | TGTGCCAGCAGAACCGCCAAAGGGGATCTCCTCGGCTATGGCTACACCTTC
many | TRBJ2-5 | NA | TRBV20-1 | CSAPHPGTLRETQYF | TGCAGTGCCCCTCACCCAGGGACCTTGCGGGAGACCCAGTACTTC
many | TRBJ2-7 | TRBD1 | TRBV12-3/TRBV12-4 | CASSFGQGAHEQYF | TGTGCCAGCAGTTTTGGGCAGGGGGCGCACGAGCAGTACTTC
once | TRBJ2-1 | NA | TRBV20-1 | CSARAPAGQTEQFF | TGCAGTGCTAGAGCCCCAGCGGGACAAACTGAGCAGTTCTTC
few | TRBJ2-3 | NA | TRBV9 | CASSVEGTDTQYF | TGTGCCAGCAGCGTGGAAGGGACAGATACGCAGTATTTT
few | TRBJ2-7 | NA | TRBV5-1 | CASSLNREQYF | TGCGCCAGCAGCTTGAACCGCGAGCAGTACTTC
many | TRBJ2-2 | NA | TRBV6-1 | CASRRQTTGELFF | TGTGCCAGCAGACGCCAAACCACCGGGGAGCTGTTTTTT
many | TRBJ2-2 | NA | TRBV12-3/TRBV12-4 | CASSFGNTGELFF | TGTGCCAGCAGTTTCGGGAACACCGGGGAGCTGTTTTTT
many | TRBJ1-1 | NA | TRBV28 | CASSFGFRKTEAFF | TGTGCCAGCAGTTTTGGATTTCGGAAAACTGAAGCTTTCTTT
many | TRBJ2-1 | TRBD2 | TRBV7-2 | CASSLGGGGPPEQFF | TGTGCCAGCAGCTTAGGCGGGGGTGGCCCGCCGGAGCAGTTCTTC
many | TRBJ2-7 | TRBD1 | TRBV7-9 | CASSPEGAIYEQYF | TGTGCCAGCAGCCCCGAGGGGGCGATATACGAGCAGTACTTC
many | TRBJ1-6 | NA | TRBV18 | CASSPLQVPAYNSPLHF | TGTGCCAGCTCACCTCTACAGGTGCCGGCCTATAATTCACCCCTCCACTTT
many | TRBJ2-7 | TRBD1 | TRBV6-1 | CASRAGTGVYEQYF | TGTGCCAGCAGGGCCGGGACAGGGGTCTACGAGCAGTACTTC
many | TRBJ1-3 | NA | TRBV28 | CASSHRGRVANTIYF | TGTGCCAGCAGTCATCGGGGCAGGGTAGCTAACACCATATATTTT
few | TRBJ1-4 | NA | TRBV4-2 | CASSPPQGEKLFF | TGTGCCAGCAGCCCCCCGCAGGGGGAAAAACTGTTTTTT
many | TRBJ1-6 | NA | TRBV2 | CASRQDTTNSPLHF | TGTGCCAGCAGACAGGACACTACTAATTCACCCCTCCACTTT
many | TRBJ1-2 | NA | TRBV7-2 | CAGDEGLNYGYTF | TGTGCCGGAGACGAGGGCCTCAACTATGGCTACACCTTC
NA | TRBJ2-5 | NA | TRBV28 | CASKGETQYF | TGTGCCAGCAAGGGGGAGACCCAGTACTTC
many | TRBJ2-3 | NA | TRBV2 | CASSVGLALYEDTQYF | TGTGCCAGCAGCGTGGGACTGGCCTTGTATGAAGATACGCAGTATTTT
many | TRBJ1-1 | NA | TRBV29-1 | CSVVSLAPGGEAFF | TGCAGCGTTGTGTCATTGGCCCCCGGAGGGGAAGCTTTCTTT
many | TRBJ2-7 | NA | TRBV6-6 | CASSYTLADEEQYF | TGTGCCAGCAGTTACACATTAGCGGACGAGGAGCAGTACTTC
many | TRBJ1-5 | NA | TRBV7-2 | CASSLGAGGNQPQHF | TGTGCCAGCAGCTTAGGGGCCGGGGGCAATCAGCCCCAGCATTTT
many | TRBJ1-1 | TRBD1 | TRBV10-2 | CASAEGALTEAFF | TGCGCCTCCGCGGAGGGGGCGTTGACTGAAGCTTTCTTT
NA | TRBJ2-1 | TRBD2 | TRBV12-3/TRBV12-4 | CASSFSPGGENEQFF | TGTGCCAGCAGTTTTTCCCCGGGGGGGGAGAATGAGCAGTTCTTC
many | TRBJ2-7 | TRBD1 | TRBV20-1 | CSARGPFLQGNSYEQYF | TGCAGTGCTAGAGGCCCCTTTTTACAGGGGAATTCCTACGAGCAGTACTTC
few | TRBJ1-2 | NA | TRBV29-1 | CSVELSGAYGYTF | TGCAGCGTTGAATTAAGTGGAGCCTATGGCTACACCTTC
NA | TRBJ2-2 | TRBD2 | TRBV4-2 | CASRPQGREAGELFF | TGTGCCAGCAGGCCCCAGGGGCGGGAGGCCGGGGAGCTGTTTTTT
few | TRBJ1-1 | NA | TRBV6-2/TRBV6-3 | CASSYNNRLGSPNTEAFF | TGTGCCAGCAGTTATAATAACCGCCTGGGAAGCCCGAACACTGAAGCTTTCTTT
few | TRBJ2-4 | NA | TRBV6-1 | CASGKEGIKNIQYF | TGTGCCAGCGGAAAGGAGGGGATTAAAAACATTCAGTACTTC
few | TRBJ2-7 | TRBD1 | TRBV5-1 | CASSGLIQGADEQYF | TGCGCCAGCAGCGGACTTATACAGGGGGCTGACGAGCAGTACTTC
few | TRBJ1-4 | NA | TRBV5-1 | CASSPGVAFATNEKLFF | TGCGCCAGCAGTCCAGGGGTGGCATTTGCAACTAATGAAAAACTGTTTTTT
many | TRBJ2-7 | NA | TRBV11-2 | CASSFVTAYEQYF | TGTGCCAGCAGCTTTGTGACAGCCTACGAGCAGTACTTC
many | TRBJ2-3 | TRBD1 | TRBV11-1 | CASSSHPGTGVTDTQYF | TGTGCCAGCAGCTCGCACCCGGGGACAGGGGTAACAGATACGCAGTATTTT